This T cell receptor beta chain originates from a study of blood T cell repertoires in COVID-19. Background on the study: Material from acute and convalescent COVID-19 was sourced from the United States, Italy and Spain. T cells, B-cell-depleted T cells, or PBMCs supplied cDNA or gDNA.

In the study's own analysis: Reference gene primer amplification in the assay estimated nucleated cell counts. The table came from immunoSEQ multiplex PCR; TCRdb's copy has only in-frame clones and leaves some out. The DNA gave D and trimming, while V, J and clone size come from that table. Of roughly 100,000 clones in the sample, 81% are singletons; the top ten hold 37%. The V end lost 0 bases, the J end lost 8 bases, and 17 bases lay between the germline ends. Germline assignment: CDR1 SEHNR and CDR2 FQNEAQ (reference sequence). CDR3 length: 16 amino acids. The specimen sequenced was peripheral blood. This TCR came from a man older than 75 with acute or convalescent COVID-19. The rearrangement uses TRBV7-9 and TRBJ2-1, with TRBD1 as a possible D gene (7 bases). CDR3 DNA: TGTGCCAGCAGCTTAGCTCAGGGGGAGGTAGGACATGAGCAGTTCTTC. It translates to CASSLAQGEVGHEQFF.